This T cell receptor beta chain was observed in a study of shared clonotypes between healthy human individuals. General study results and limits: Among donors, sharing of clonotypes was expected to be affected by sequencing depth. Clonotypes that were shared across a handful of donors made up about 4.5% of naive CD4 clonotypes. Clonotypes shared by all four donors outscored non-shared clonotypes in generation probability.

The V gene end was trimmed by 5 bases and the J gene end by 4 bases; junction bases not matched to a gene: 12. This CDR3 spans 16 amino acids. Germline V gives CDR1 MNHEY, CDR2 SMNVEV (reference sequence). Comment on this clone: Its antigen is not known.

Naive CD8 cells lacked CD45RO and underwent positive selection for CCR7, leaving out terminally differentiated effector memory CD45RA+ cells. At a deep level, the assay was run. Assay used: immunoSEQ multiplex PCR; TCRdb lists only in-frame clones, some missing. This table holds around 650,000 clones, 90% to 97% found once. This clonotype was obtained from a woman aged 30 to 39 in good health. The chain is built from TRBV27 and TRBJ2-3, with 7 bases lining up with TRBD2. The sample taken for sequencing was naive CD8+ T cells sorted from blood. The CDR3 DNA reads as TGTGCCAGCAGTCCCCGGGGCGGGAGAGTCGCAGATACGCAGTATTTT. Protein product: CASSPRGGRVADTQYF.